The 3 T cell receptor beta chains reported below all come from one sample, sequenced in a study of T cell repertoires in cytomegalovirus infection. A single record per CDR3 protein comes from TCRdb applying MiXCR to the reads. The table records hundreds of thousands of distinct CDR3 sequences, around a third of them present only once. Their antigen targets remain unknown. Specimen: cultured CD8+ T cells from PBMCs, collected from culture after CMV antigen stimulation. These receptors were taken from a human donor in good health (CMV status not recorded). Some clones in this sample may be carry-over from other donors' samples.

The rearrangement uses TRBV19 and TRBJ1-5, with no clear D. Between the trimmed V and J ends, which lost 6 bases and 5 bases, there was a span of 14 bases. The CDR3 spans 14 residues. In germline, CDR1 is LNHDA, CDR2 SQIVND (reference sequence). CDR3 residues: CASRQVLGHQPQHF. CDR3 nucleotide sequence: TGTGCCAGTAGGCAGGTCTTAGGGCATCAGCCCCAGCATTTT.

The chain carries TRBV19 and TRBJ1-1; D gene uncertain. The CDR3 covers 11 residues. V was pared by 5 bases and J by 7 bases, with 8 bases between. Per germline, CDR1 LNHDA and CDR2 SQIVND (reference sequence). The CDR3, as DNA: TGTGCCAGTAGTCAAGGTAATGAAGCTTTCTTT. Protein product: CASSQGNEAFF.

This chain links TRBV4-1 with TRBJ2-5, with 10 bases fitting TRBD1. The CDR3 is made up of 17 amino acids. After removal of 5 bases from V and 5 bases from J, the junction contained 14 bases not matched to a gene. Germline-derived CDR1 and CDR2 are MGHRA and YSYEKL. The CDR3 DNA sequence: TGCGCCAGCAGCTCGTTTCCCGGGACAGGGGACGTGGAGACCCAGTACTTC. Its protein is CASSSFPGTGDVETQYF.